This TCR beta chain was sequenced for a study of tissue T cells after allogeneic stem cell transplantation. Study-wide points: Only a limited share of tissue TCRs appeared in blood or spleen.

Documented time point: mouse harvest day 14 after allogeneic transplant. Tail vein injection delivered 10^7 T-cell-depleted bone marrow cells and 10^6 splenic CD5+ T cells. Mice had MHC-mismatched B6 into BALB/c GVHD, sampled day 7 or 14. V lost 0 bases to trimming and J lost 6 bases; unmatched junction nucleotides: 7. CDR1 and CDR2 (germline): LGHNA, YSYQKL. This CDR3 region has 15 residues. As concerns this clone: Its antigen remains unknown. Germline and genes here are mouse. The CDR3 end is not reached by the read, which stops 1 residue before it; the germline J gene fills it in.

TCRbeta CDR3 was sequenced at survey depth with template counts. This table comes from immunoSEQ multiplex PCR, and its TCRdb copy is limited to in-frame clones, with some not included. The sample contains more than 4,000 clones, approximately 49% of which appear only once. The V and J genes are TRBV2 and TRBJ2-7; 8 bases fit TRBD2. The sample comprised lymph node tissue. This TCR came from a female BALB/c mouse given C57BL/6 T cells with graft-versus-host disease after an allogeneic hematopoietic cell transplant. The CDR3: CASSQEFLGGFEQYF. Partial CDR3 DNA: TGTGCCAGCAGCCAAGAGTTCCTGGGGGGTTTTGAACAGTAC.